This record covers a single T cell receptor (beta chain). The target of this receptor is not known. Nothing much larger sits one base from this clone, and base qualities are not available. The library was built by means of the immunoSEQ multiplex PCR assay. For most patients, genomic DNA was isolated using the Qiagen DNeasy Blood and Tissue Kit and was shipped frozen to Adaptive Biotechnologies for TCR sequencing. Adaptive Biotechnologies carried out high-throughput TCR-beta CDR3 sequencing of genomic DNA for most patients. As for how the authors treated the data: TCR sequencing data for approximately 19 patients were retrieved from Adaptive's ImmunoSEQ software; a few other patients were processed with MiXCR and VDJtools. CD4 versus CD8 sorting errors were corrected by removing sequences found in both subsets at a frequency ratio below 5:1. Because the origin of CDR3 nucleotide sequences shared between donor and recipient could not be assigned, those sequences were removed. To be classed as alloreactive, a clone needed at least 2-fold expansion over unstimulated cells and a minimum CFSE-low frequency of 0.002% (template counts) or 0.001% (read counts). Mappable clones were those detected in sequenced pre-transplant spleen, lymph node, or MLR CFSE-low populations of the donor or recipient. The cumulative frequency of alloreactive clones was calculated as a percentage of all sequences, weighted by copy number. Drawn from immuneACCESS, this table holds only the in-frame rearrangements with V and J called that TCRdb kept. Clones are partly lost; checked studies trace under half to an unresolved V gene and leave the rest unexplained. V, J and clone size reflect that table, while D and trimming were determined from the DNA. Within this sample are more than 65,000 clones, with about 87% of them counted one time only. 0.35% to 0.5% of the sample goes to the ten largest clones.

This specimen comes from a study of graft-versus-host responses after intestinal transplantation listed by TCRdb under 2021. For the study in its entirety: The transplants that recipients got were multivisceral, liver-intestinal, or isolated intestinal. Anti-thymocyte globulin induction was given to all recipients, followed by maintenance tacrolimus and steroids for around three years. A peak of at least 4% donor T cells among recipient peripheral blood mononuclear cells was the definition used for donor T cell macrochimerism. Bulk TCR-beta CDR3 sequencing was used to track graft-versus-host and host-versus-graft alloreactive T cell clones in the graft, circulation and bone marrow after intestinal transplantation. A cohort of about 26 intestinal transplant recipients, including one retransplant, was enrolled, and a few patients lacking pretransplant specimens were excluded. Instead of going to the commercial service, samples from a few later patients were sequenced in-house on an Illumina MiSeq and processed with MiXCR. Alloreactive clones were identified by sequencing pre-transplant mixed lymphocyte reaction products and comparing them with unstimulated pre-transplant donor and recipient T cells.

What the study reported, not specific to this receptor: GvH clones were detected in recipient bone marrow, and some of these GvH clones were observed earlier in ileal mucosa or blood, consistent with an intestinal mucosal origin. In the allografts of patients with donor T cell macrochimerism, GvH to HvG T cell clonal ratios were high. The relatively low number and heterogeneity of intestinal transplant patients limited the conclusions. Peak levels of circulating GvH clones were associated with declines in HvG clones early after transplant.

What the time point label conveys for this sample: cells obtained before transplantation from donor or recipient. CD3+CD4+ and CD3+CD8+ populations were FACS-sorted from unstimulated pre-transplant donor and recipient cells taken from spleen or lymph nodes. The receptor was derived from a human donor who was the organ donor for an intestinal transplant. The sequenced sample was unstimulated CD4+ T cells sorted from spleen or lymph node cells, obtained before transplant.

The CDR3 corresponds to CASNQPRVSYEQYV. The bases read TGTGCCAGCAACCAACCCAGGGTCTCCTACGAGCAGTACGTC. The chain employs TRBV21-1 and TRBJ2-7; the table's D call of TRBD1 was not tested on the DNA. TRBV21-1 has pseudogene status. Its CDR3 holds 14 amino acids, cysteine through valine. The DNA shown is the 42-base CDR3, in frame from base 1.